A selection of T cell receptor beta chains follows, all from one sample in a study of T cell repertoires in cytomegalovirus infection. The antigens for these receptors are not known. TCRdb analysed the reads with MiXCR anew, one entry per CDR3 protein. The sample holds 50,000 to 55,000 distinct CDR3 sequences, roughly 20% seen once. The source was CD8+ T cells from cultured PBMCs, collected from culture after CMV antigen stimulation. The receptors stem from a human donor in good health (CMV status not recorded). Some clones in this sample may be carry-over from other donors' samples. Both conserved end residues are part of each CDR3. The order of the fields is J gene, V gene, D gene, clone size, CDR3 length, CDR3 DNA, CDR3 protein. D genes are given only for firm matches. Size values are once, few and many counts, or a class for expanded clones, and some rows have none.

J gene: TRBJ2-7; V gene: TRBV7-2; D gene: -; clone size: few; CDR3 length: 13; CDR3 DNA: TGTGCCAGCAGCTTAATTGGGGGCTACGAGCAGTACTTC; CDR3 protein: CASSLIGGYEQYF
J gene: TRBJ2-1; V gene: TRBV6-5; D gene: TRBD1; clone size: few; CDR3 length: 19; CDR3 DNA: TGTGCCAGCAGTTACTCGAGGCTCAGGGAACAGGGGACAGAGAATGAGCAGTTCTTC; CDR3 protein: CASSYSRLREQGTENEQFF
J gene: TRBJ2-1; V gene: TRBV7-6; D gene: -; clone size: few; CDR3 length: 14; CDR3 DNA: TGTGCCAGCAGCCGAGGACAGACCGACAATGAGCAGTTCTTC; CDR3 protein: CASSRGQTDNEQFF
J gene: TRBJ2-5; V gene: TRBV7-9; D gene: -; clone size: few; CDR3 length: 12; CDR3 DNA: TGTGCCAGCAAAAAGGCCCAAGAGACCCAGTACTTC; CDR3 protein: CASKKAQETQYF
J gene: TRBJ2-1; V gene: TRBV4-3; D gene: -; clone size: -; CDR3 length: 15; CDR3 DNA: TGCGCCAGCAGCCAAGTCAGGGGATCCTACAATGAGCAGTTCTTC; CDR3 protein: CASSQVRGSYNEQFF
J gene: TRBJ2-3; V gene: TRBV30; D gene: TRBD2; clone size: few; CDR3 length: 14; CDR3 DNA: TGTGCCTGGAGCCAACGGGGGGGAGGAGATACGCAGTATTTT; CDR3 protein: CAWSQRGGGDTQYF
J gene: TRBJ2-3; V gene: TRBV6-1; D gene: TRBD2; clone size: -; CDR3 length: 15; CDR3 DNA: TGTGAAACTGAGATCCTAGCGGCGTACACAGATACGCAGTATTTT; CDR3 protein: CETEILAAYTDTQYF
J gene: TRBJ1-1; V gene: TRBV4-1; D gene: -; clone size: -; CDR3 length: 14; CDR3 DNA: TGCGCCAGCAGCGTCCTTCTCCGGGACACTGAAGCTTTCTTT; CDR3 protein: CASSVLLRDTEAFF
J gene: TRBJ2-7; V gene: TRBV12-3/TRBV12-4; D gene: -; clone size: -; CDR3 length: 12; CDR3 DNA: TGTGCCAGCAGTTTAGCCCGTTACCAGCAGTACTTC; CDR3 protein: CASSLARYQQYF
J gene: TRBJ1-4; V gene: TRBV7-8; D gene: TRBD1; clone size: many; CDR3 length: 15; CDR3 DNA: TGTGCCAGCAGCTCGTCGACAGGGGGCTATGAAAAACTGTTTTTT; CDR3 protein: CASSSSTGGYEKLFF
J gene: TRBJ1-1; V gene: TRBV6-1; D gene: -; clone size: few; CDR3 length: 12; CDR3 DNA: TGTGCCAGCAGGAGGGGGTACACTGAAGCTTTCTTT; CDR3 protein: CASRRGYTEAFF
J gene: TRBJ2-1; V gene: TRBV7-2; D gene: -; clone size: -; CDR3 length: 14; CDR3 DNA: TGTGCCAGCAGCTTAGGGCCGTCAGGGAACGAGCAGTTCTTC; CDR3 protein: CASSLGPSGNEQFF